Following are 29 T cell receptor beta chains from one sample sequenced in a study of T cell responses to AZD1222 COVID-19 vaccine. Profiled with immunoSEQ multiplex PCR; TCRdb holds only in-frame clones, not every one. The sample holds more than 85,000 clones, 70% to 90% seen once. The sequences come from peripheral blood, collected on day 0 of AZD1222 vaccination. All receptors come from an adult in good health.

The rearrangement links TRBV2 to TRBJ2-5, with a possible D match to TRBD2 (6 bases). Germline V gene lookup returns CDR1 SNHLY and CDR2 FYNNEI. The CDR3 is 17 residues long. V lost 1 base to trimming and J lost 5 bases, with 20 bases between them. This chain's CDR3 is CASSEVGRLESGETQYF. In DNA, the CDR3 is TGTGCCAGCAGTGAAGTGGGGAGACTAGAGAGTGGTGAGACCCAGTACTTC.

This chain connects TRBV2 to TRBJ1-2; 8 positions agree with TRBD1. Trimming removed 5 bases from V and 6 bases from J; junction bases left unmatched: 5. The CDR3 length is 13 residues. In germline, CDR1 is SNHLY, CDR2 FYNNEI. As DNA, the CDR3 is TGTGCCAGCAGTCTCAGGGGGCGAAATGGCTACACCTTC. Translation gives CASSLRGRNGYTF. The whole variable domain, filled in from reference TRBV2 and TRBJ1-2, reads EPEVTQTPSHQVTQMGQEVILRCVPISNHLYFYWYRQILGQKVEFLVSFYNNEISEKSEIFDDQFSVERPDGSNFTLKIRSTKLEDSAMYFCASSLRGRNGYTFGSGTRLTVV.

Here the CDR3 DNA reads TGTGCCAGCGGAGGACTAGCGGCCCTCCAAGAGACCCAGTACTTC. The encoded protein is CASGGLAALQETQYF. The chain uses TRBV6-5 and TRBJ2-5, with 10 bases identical to TRBD2. The V gene's germline CDR1 is MNHEY and CDR2 SVGAGI. The CDR3 has 15 residues. V gave up 8 bases and J gave up 1 base; unmatched junction bases: 7.

This chain uses TRBV7-6 with TRBJ2-3; 14 bases match TRBD2. The V gene's germline CDR1 is SGHVS and CDR2 FNYEAQ. This CDR3 contains 18 residues. The V gene end was trimmed by 4 bases and the J gene end by 2 bases; junction bases not matched to a gene: 8. CDR3: CASSYGTSGSSLTDTQYF. The CDR3 DNA is TGTGCCAGCAGCTATGGGACTAGCGGGAGCTCTCTCACAGATACGCAGTATTTT.

The genes are TRBV29-1 and TRBJ2-7, with D perhaps matching TRBD2 (5 bases). Trimming cost V 5 bases and J 2 bases, with 7 bases left between them. Germline CDR1 reads SQVTM; CDR2 reads ANQGSEA. CDR3 size: 11 residues. CDR3 sequence: CSVRGTYEQYF. CDR3 in DNA: TGCAGCGTTCGGGGTACCTACGAGCAGTACTTC.

The chain employs TRBV30 and TRBJ1-1; D ambiguous. CDR3 length equals 13 residues. Trimming left V 3 bases short and J 3 bases short, with 11 bases between. Germline assignment: CDR1 GTSNPN and CDR2 SVGIG (reference sequence). CDR3 sequence (DNA): TGTGCCTGGAGGCTCCGGGATTACACTGAAGCTTTCTTT. This codes for CAWRLRDYTEAFF.

The CDR3 coding sequence is TGCGCCAGCAGCCTTGCCAGACCTTTCACCGGGGAGCTGTTTTTT. This translates into CASSLARPFTGELFF. The V and J genes are TRBV4-3 and TRBJ2-2; D gene uncertain. Germline V gives CDR1 LGHNA, CDR2 YSLEER. CDR3 length: 15 residues. The V gene lost 4 bases and the J gene lost 4 bases, with 13 bases spanning the gap.

This chain's CDR3 is CASSVQYNEQFF. CDR3 sequence (DNA): TGTGCCAGCAGCGTCCAGTACAATGAGCAGTTCTTC. The V call is TRBV7-9, the J call TRBJ2-1; no firm D call. The CDR3 loop spans 12 amino acids. Germline assignment: CDR1 SEHNR and CDR2 FQNEAQ (reference sequence). Trimming stripped 5 bases from V and 4 bases from J, with 6 bases between.

A single count supports this clone. This chain uses TRBV6-5 with TRBJ1-5, with a weak D call TRBD1 (5 bases). V was cut by 0 bases and J by 7 bases, with 10 bases left in between. The CDR3 covers 14 residues. CDR1 MNHEY and CDR2 SVGAGI come from the germline V gene. The CDR3 loop reads CASSYSGREQPQHF. The DNA for the CDR3 is TGTGCCAGCAGTTACTCAGGCAGGGAACAGCCCCAGCATTTT.

The CDR3 region has the DNA TGTGCCAGCAATCAACTCAAGGGATACACTGAAGCTTTCTTT. Residues: CASNQLKGYTEAFF. The chain combines TRBV6-5 with TRBJ1-1, with unresolved D. The CDR3 totals 14 residues. The V gene's germline CDR1 is MNHEY and CDR2 SVGAGI. Trimming removed 7 bases from V and 3 bases from J, with 15 bases in between.

Only one count was recorded for this clone. CDR3: CASSPPTGGYTEAFF. The CDR3 bases are TGTGCCAGCTCACCACCGACAGGGGGTTACACTGAAGCTTTCTTT. This rearrangement joins TRBV18 to TRBJ1-1; 9 bases match TRBD1. After removal of 0 bases from V and 3 bases from J, the junction contained 2 bases not matched to a gene. Germline lookup yields CDR1 KGHSH and CDR2 LQKENI. The CDR3 has 15 amino acids.

The chain uses TRBV24-1 and TRBJ2-6; 8 bases agree with TRBD1. Germline-derived CDR1 and CDR2 are KGHDR and SFDVKD. The CDR3 runs 18 residues. V shed 3 bases and J 4 bases; nucleotides not matched to a gene: 10. CDR3 sequence (DNA): TGTGCCACCAGTGATCCGCCCGGACAGGGCCCCGGGGCCAACGTCCTGACTTTC. Protein sequence: CATSDPPGQGPGANVLTF.

This chain uses TRBV28 with TRBJ2-3; 13 nucleotides line up with TRBD2. There are 17 residues in the CDR3. Trimming removed 6 bases from V and 2 bases from J; junction bases left unmatched: 8. CDR1 MDHEN and CDR2 SYDVKM come from the germline V gene. This CDR3 reads CASSPQGTSGTTDTQYF. The CDR3 nucleotides read TGTGCCAGCAGCCCACAGGGGACTAGCGGGACCACAGATACGCAGTATTTT.

The chain joins TRBV28 to TRBJ2-7, with D possibly TRBD1 on 5 matching bases. Between the trimmed V and J ends, which lost 4 bases and 3 bases, there was a span of 10 bases. From germline, CDR1 is MDHEN and CDR2 SYDVKM. The CDR3 sequence is 13 residues long. In nucleotides, the CDR3 is TGTGCCAGCAGTTCAGGGAAGGGCTACGAGCAGTACTTC. This encodes CASSSGKGYEQYF.

V is TRBV30 and J is TRBJ1-1; 7 bases map to TRBD1. This CDR3 has 14 residues. The germline V gene encodes CDR1 GTSNPN and CDR2 SVGIG (reference sequence). The junction had 9 bases not matched to a gene; V was cut back by 0 bases and J by 8 bases. The CDR3 DNA reads TGTGCCTGGAGTGTACGGACAGGAGCAAACGAAGCTTTCTTT. It specifies CAWSVRTGANEAFF. The complete variable domain, with remaining parts taken from reference TRBV30 and TRBJ1-1, reads SQTIHQWPATLVQPVGSPLSLECTVEGTSNPNLYWYRQAAGRGLQLLFYSVGIGQISSEVPQNLSASRPQDRQFILSSKKLLLSDSGFYLCAWSVRTGANEAFFGQGTRLTVV.

This chain links TRBV28 with TRBJ1-1, with D unresolved. The germline CDR1 and CDR2 sequences are MDHEN and SYDVKM. The V end lost 2 bases, the J end lost 1 base, and 8 bases lay between the germline ends. This CDR3 contains 14 residues. The CDR3 region has the DNA TGTGCCAGCAGTTTAAGGTTCGGGAACACTGAAGCTTTCTTT. It encodes CASSLRFGNTEAFF.

The CDR3 loop reads CASGTEKLFF. CDR3 DNA: TGTGCCAGCGGTACCGAAAAACTGTTTTTT. The chain combines TRBV7-9 with TRBJ1-4; D is unresolved. The CDR3 has 10 residues. The V gene lost 8 bases and the J gene lost 8 bases, with 6 bases spanning the gap. CDR1 and CDR2 (germline): SEHNR, FQNEAQ (reference sequence).

The gene calls are TRBV2 and TRBJ1-3; D gene ambiguous. With 2 bases removed from V and 4 bases from J, the gap between germline ends came to 3 bases. The CDR3 contains 12 residues. Germline assignment: CDR1 SNHLY and CDR2 FYNNEI. CDR3 sequence: CASSEQGNTIYF. The CDR3 nucleotides are TGTGCCAGCAGTGAACAGGGAAACACCATATATTTT.

This chain uses TRBV5-1 with TRBJ2-1; 7 bases fit TRBD1. Germline V gene lookup returns CDR1 SGHRS and CDR2 YFSETQ. With 4 bases clipped from V and 3 bases from J, the junction kept 7 bases outside the gene matches. The CDR3 runs 15 residues. CDR3 DNA sequence: TGCGCCAGCAGCACCGGGACAGACAACTACAATGAGCAGTTCTTC. This gives the protein CASSTGTDNYNEQFF.

This clone was counted only a few times. V is TRBV6-5 and J is TRBJ2-7; D gene unclear. Trimming stripped 5 bases from V and 3 bases from J, with 8 bases between. CDR1 MNHEY and CDR2 SVGAGI come from the germline V gene. The CDR3 contains 12 residues. The CDR3 loop is CASSPSRYEQYF. CDR3 coding DNA: TGTGCCAGCAGTCCATCACGCTACGAGCAGTACTTC.

J is TRBJ2-1 and V is TRBV6-5; 8 nucleotides align to TRBD2. This CDR3 is built from 15 residues. V lost 2 bases and J lost 2; bases outside the gene matches: 2. Germline CDR1 reads MNHEY; CDR2 reads SVGAGI. Written as DNA, the CDR3 is TGTGCCAGCAGTTACATAGCGGGACCCTACAATGAGCAGTTCTTC. Translating it yields CASSYIAGPYNEQFF.

The rearrangement joins TRBV28 to TRBJ1-2, with D maybe TRBD1 (5 bases). V shed 6 bases and J shed 6 bases, with 20 bases lying between them. This CDR3 comprises 15 residues. Germline loops: CDR1 MDHEN, CDR2 SYDVKM. CDR3 DNA sequence: TGTGCCAGCAGCCCCCTTTCACAGGCGGCGGATGGCTACACCTTC. As protein: CASSPLSQAADGYTF.

The CDR3 bases are TGTGCCAGCAGTTTGAGGAATGAGCAGTTCTTC. It codes for CASSLRNEQFF. The V gene is TRBV28, the J gene TRBJ2-1; no clear D. Between the trimmed V and J ends, which lost 3 bases and 7 bases, there was a span of 4 bases. Per germline, CDR1 MDHEN and CDR2 SYDVKM. The CDR3 is 11 amino acids.

The chain couples TRBV29-1 to TRBJ2-7; 8 bases align to TRBD2. The CDR3 has 12 residues. The germline V gene has CDR1 SQVTM and CDR2 ANQGSEA. V shed 6 bases and J 4 bases; nucleotides not matched to a gene: 5. The CDR3 DNA reads as TGCAGCGTAACTAGCGGAGCTTACGAGCAGTACTTC. Its translation: CSVTSGAYEQYF.

This clone has just one count. The genes are TRBV19 and TRBJ1-6; D may be TRBD1 (5 bases). Germline CDR1 reads LNHDA; CDR2 reads SQIVND (reference sequence). Trimming removed 4 bases at V and 7 bases at J, with 14 bases between. This CDR3 has 15 amino acids. As DNA, the CDR3 is TGTGCCAGTAGTACCGCCGGGACGACGAATTCACCCCTCCACTTT. It specifies CASSTAGTTNSPLHF.

The J gene is TRBJ2-7, the V gene TRBV20-1, with TRBD1 matching 8 bases. In germline, CDR1 is DFQATT, CDR2 SNEGSKA (reference sequence). The length of the CDR3 is 13 residues. J gave up 7 bases and V 3 bases, and 8 bases lay outside the gene matches. In nucleotides, the CDR3 is TGCAGTGCTAGTCCGGGACAGGCTTGGGAGCAGTACTTC. Translation: CSASPGQAWEQYF.

This clone was seen only a few times. V gene TRBV5-1 combines with J gene TRBJ2-5; no clear D gene. Trimming left V 0 bases short and J 4 bases short, with 7 bases between. This CDR3 has 13 amino acids. Germline-derived CDR1 and CDR2 are SGHRS and YFSETQ. CDR3 in amino acids: CASSLAPGETQYF. In DNA form, the CDR3 reads TGCGCCAGCAGCTTGGCCCCTGGAGAGACCCAGTACTTC.

The V gene is TRBV14, the J gene TRBJ1-1; the D is unclear. Germline-derived CDR1 and CDR2 are SGHDN and FVKESK. The germline V and J ends were trimmed by 1 base and 4 bases, with 10 bases remaining between them. The CDR3 length is 14 residues. CDR3 in DNA: TGTGCCAGCAGCCAAGGACGGCTGGGCACTGAAGCTTTCTTT. Protein sequence: CASSQGRLGTEAFF.

This clone was observed a single time. V usage is TRBV28 and J usage is TRBJ2-7; no definite D call. Trimming left V 3 bases short and J 3 bases short, with 6 bases between. Looked up from germline, CDR1 is MDHEN and CDR2 is SYDVKM. This CDR3 spans 12 amino acids. CDR3 residues: CASSLAFYEQYF. The DNA of the CDR3 is TGTGCCAGCAGTTTGGCCTTCTACGAGCAGTACTTC.